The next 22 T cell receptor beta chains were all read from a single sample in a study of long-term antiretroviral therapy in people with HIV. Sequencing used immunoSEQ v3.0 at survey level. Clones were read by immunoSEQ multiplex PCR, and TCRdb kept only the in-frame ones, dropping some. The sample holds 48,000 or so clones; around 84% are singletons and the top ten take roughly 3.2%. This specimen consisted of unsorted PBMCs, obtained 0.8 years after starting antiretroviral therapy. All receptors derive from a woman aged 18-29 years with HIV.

The CDR3, as DNA: TGTGCCAGCTCACCATTACCGGGAGATAGCAATCAGCCCCAGCATTTT. Protein: CASSPLPGDSNQPQHF. V usage is TRBV18 and J usage is TRBJ1-5; D gene ambiguous. The CDR3 extends over 16 amino acids. CDR1 is KGHSH, CDR2 LQKENI, per germline. The V gene lost 2 bases and the J gene lost 0 bases, with 11 bases spanning the gap.

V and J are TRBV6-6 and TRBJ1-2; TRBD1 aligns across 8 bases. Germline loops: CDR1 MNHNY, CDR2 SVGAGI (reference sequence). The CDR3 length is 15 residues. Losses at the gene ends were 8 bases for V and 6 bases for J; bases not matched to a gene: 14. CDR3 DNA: TGTGCCAGCCACCCCTCCGGGACAGGTCATGATGGCTACACCTTC. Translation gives CASHPSGTGHDGYTF.

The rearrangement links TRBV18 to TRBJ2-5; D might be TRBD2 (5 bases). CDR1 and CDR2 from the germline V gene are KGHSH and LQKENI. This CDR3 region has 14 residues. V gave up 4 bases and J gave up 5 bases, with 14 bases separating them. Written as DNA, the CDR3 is TGTGCCAGCTCACGAGGGCCTAGTCGGGAGACCCAGTACTTC. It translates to CASSRGPSRETQYF.

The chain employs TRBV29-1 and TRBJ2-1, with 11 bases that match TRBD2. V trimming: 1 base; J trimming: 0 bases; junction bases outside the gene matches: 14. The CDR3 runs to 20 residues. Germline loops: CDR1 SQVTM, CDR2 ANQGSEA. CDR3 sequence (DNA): TGCAGCGTTGAAGCCCCATGGGGACTAGCGGATGAGAGCTCCTACAATGAGCAGTTCTTC. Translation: CSVEAPWGLADESSYNEQFF.

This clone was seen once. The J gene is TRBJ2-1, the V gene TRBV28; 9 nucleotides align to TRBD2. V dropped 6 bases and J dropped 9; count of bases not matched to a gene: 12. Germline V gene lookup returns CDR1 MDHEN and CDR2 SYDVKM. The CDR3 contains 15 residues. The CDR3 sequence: CASRPPGLAVVEQFF. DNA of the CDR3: TGTGCCAGCAGACCTCCGGGACTAGCAGTTGTTGAGCAGTTCTTC.

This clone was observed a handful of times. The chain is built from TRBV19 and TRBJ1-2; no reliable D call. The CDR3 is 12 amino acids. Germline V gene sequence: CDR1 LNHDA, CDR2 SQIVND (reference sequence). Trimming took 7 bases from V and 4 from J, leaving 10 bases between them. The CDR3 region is CASMHGPYGYTF. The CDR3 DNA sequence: TGTGCCAGTATGCATGGCCCCTATGGCTACACCTTC.

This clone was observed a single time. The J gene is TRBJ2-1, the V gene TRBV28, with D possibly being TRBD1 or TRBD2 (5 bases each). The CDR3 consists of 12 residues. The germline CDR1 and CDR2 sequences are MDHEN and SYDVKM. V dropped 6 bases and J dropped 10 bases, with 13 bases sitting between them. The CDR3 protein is CASSPGRGEQFF. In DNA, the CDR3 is TGTGCCAGCAGCCCGGGGCGCGGGGAGCAGTTCTTC. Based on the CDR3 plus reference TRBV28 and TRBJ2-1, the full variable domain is DVKVTQSSRYLVKRTGEKVFLECVQDMDHENMFWYRQDPGLGLRLIYFSYDVKMKEKGDIPEGYSVSREKKERFSLILESASTNQTSMYLCASSPGRGEQFFGPGTRLTVL.

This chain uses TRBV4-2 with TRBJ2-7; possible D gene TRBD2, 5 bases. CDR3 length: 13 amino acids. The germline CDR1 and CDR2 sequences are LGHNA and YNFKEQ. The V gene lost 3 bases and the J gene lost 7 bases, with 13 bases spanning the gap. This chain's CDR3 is CASSQGRPGEQYF. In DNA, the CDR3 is TGTGCCAGCAGCCAGGGGAGACCGGGGGAGCAGTACTTC.

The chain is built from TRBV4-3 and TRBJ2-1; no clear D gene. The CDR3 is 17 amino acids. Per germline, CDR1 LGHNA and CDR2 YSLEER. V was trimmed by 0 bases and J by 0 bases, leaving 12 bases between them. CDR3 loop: CASSQDRSSVSYNEQFF. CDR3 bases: TGCGCCAGCAGCCAAGATCGGAGCAGCGTCTCCTACAATGAGCAGTTCTTC.

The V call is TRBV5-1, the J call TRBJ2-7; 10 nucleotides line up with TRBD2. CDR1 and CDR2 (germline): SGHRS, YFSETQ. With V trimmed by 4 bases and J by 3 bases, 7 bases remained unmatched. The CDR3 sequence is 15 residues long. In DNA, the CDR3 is TGCGCCAGCAGCGCGTTAGCGGGAGGTATCTACGAGCAGTACTTC. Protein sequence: CASSALAGGIYEQYF. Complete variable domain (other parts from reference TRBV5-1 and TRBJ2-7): KAGVTQTPRYLIKTRGQQVTLSCSPISGHRSVSWYQQTPGQGLQFLFEYFSETQRNKGNFPGRFSGRQFSNSRSEMNVSTLELGDSALYLCASSALAGGIYEQYFGPGTRLTVT.

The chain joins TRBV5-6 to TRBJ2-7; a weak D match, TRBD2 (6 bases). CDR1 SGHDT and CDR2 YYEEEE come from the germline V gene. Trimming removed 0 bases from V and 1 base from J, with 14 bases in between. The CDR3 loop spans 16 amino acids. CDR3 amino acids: CASSLGSGVRSYEQYF. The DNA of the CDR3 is TGTGCCAGCAGCTTGGGATCGGGGGTACGGTCCTACGAGCAGTACTTC. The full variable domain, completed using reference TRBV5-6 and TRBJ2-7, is DAGVTQSPTHLIKTRGQQVTLRCSPKSGHDTVSWYQQALGQGPQFIFQYYEEEERQRGNFPDRFSGHQFPNYSSELNVNALLLGDSALYLCASSLGSGVRSYEQYFGPGTRLTVT.

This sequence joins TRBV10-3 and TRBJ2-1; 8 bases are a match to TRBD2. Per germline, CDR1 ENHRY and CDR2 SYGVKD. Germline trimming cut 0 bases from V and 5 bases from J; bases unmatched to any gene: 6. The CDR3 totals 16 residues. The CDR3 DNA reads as TGTGCCATCAGTGAGTCAGGACTAGCTCGGGACAATGAGCAGTTCTTC. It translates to CAISESGLARDNEQFF.

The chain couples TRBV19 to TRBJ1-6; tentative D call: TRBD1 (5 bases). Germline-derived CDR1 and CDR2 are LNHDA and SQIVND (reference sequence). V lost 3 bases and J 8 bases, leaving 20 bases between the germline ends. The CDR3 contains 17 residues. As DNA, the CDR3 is TGTGCCAGTAGTATTGCGCAGGGTCGGGCTGAAGATTCACCCCTCCACTTT. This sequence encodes CASSIAQGRAEDSPLHF.

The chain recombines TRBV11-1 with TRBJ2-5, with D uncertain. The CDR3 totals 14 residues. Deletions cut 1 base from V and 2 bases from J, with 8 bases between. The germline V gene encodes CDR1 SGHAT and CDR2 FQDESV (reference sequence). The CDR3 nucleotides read TGTGCCAGCAGCTTAGGGACCGGACAAGAGACCCAGTACTTC. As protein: CASSLGTGQETQYF. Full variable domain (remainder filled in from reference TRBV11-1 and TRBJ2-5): EAEVAQSPRYKITEKSQAVAFWCDPISGHATLYWYRQILGQGPELLVQFQDESVVDDSQLPKDRFSAERLKGVDSTLKIQPAELGDSAMYLCASSLGTGQETQYFGPGTRLLVL.

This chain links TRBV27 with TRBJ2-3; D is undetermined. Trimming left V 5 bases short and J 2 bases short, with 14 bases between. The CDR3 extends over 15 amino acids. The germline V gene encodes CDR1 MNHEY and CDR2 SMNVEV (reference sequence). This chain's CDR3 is CASSSIALHTDTQYF. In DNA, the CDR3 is TGTGCCAGCAGTAGCATAGCTCTTCACACAGATACGCAGTATTTT.

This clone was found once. DNA for the CDR3: TGTGCCAGCAGCTTGCAAGCTAGCGGTTCCTACGAGCAGTACTTC. This sequence encodes CASSLQASGSYEQYF. J is TRBJ2-7 and V is TRBV5-5; 7 positions match TRBD2. Germline lookup yields CDR1 SGHKS and CDR2 YYEKEE (reference sequence). CDR3 length: 15 residues. V dropped 1 base and J dropped 1; count of bases not matched to a gene: 5.

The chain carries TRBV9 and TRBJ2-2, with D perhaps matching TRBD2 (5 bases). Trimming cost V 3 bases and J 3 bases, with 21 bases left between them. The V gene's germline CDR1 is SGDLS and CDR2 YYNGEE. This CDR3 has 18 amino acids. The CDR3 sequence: CASSGRAGGVRDTGELFF. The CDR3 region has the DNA TGTGCCAGCAGCGGGCGGGCGGGTGGAGTTCGAGACACCGGGGAGCTGTTTTTT.

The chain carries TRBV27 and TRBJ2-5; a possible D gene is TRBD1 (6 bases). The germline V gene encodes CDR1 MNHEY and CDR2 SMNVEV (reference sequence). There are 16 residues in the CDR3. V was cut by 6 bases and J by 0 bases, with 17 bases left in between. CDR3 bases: TGTGCCAGCAGACCCGGACAGATTCAGTACCAAGAGACCCAGTACTTC. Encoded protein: CASRPGQIQYQETQYF.

CDR3 DNA: TGTGCCAGCAGTTTGACTAGCGGGAGGGAGACCCAGTACTTC. Amino acids: CASSLTSGRETQYF. The chain joins TRBV28 to TRBJ2-5; 13 nucleotides line up with TRBD2. Per the germline V gene, CDR1 is MDHEN and CDR2 is SYDVKM. The CDR3 is 14 residues long. Trimming cost V 3 bases and J 5 bases; bases outside gene matches: 0.

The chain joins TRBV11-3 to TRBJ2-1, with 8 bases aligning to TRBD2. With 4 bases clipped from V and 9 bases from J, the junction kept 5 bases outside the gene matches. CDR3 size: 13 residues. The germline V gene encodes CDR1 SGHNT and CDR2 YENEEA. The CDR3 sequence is CASSWSGSGEQFF. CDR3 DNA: TGTGCCAGCAGCTGGAGCGGGAGTGGTGAGCAGTTCTTC.

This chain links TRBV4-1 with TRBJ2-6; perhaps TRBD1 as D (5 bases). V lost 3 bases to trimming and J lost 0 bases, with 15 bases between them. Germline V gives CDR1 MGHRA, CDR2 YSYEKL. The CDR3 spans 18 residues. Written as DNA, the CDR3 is TGCGCCAGCAGCCACGCCGTTCGACAGTTCTCTGGGGCCAACGTCCTGACTTTC. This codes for CASSHAVRQFSGANVLTF.

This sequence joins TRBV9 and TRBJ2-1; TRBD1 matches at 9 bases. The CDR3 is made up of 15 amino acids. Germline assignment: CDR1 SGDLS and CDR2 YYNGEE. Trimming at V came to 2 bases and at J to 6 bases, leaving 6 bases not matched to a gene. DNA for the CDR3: TGTGCCAGCAGCGTGCCGGGACAGGGAGGCAATGAGCAGTTCTTC. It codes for CASSVPGQGGNEQFF.